This TCR beta chain appears in the sequencing data of a study of T cells in Graves' hyperthyroidism and ophthalmopathy. General study results and limits: A 13 V-J signature model discriminated ophthalmopathy versus stable hyperthyroidism.

This clonotype was detected many times. No antigen is known for it. Per germline, CDR1 KGHDR and CDR2 SFDVKD. With V trimmed by 5 bases and J by 4 bases, 13 bases remained unmatched. There are 17 residues in the CDR3. Amplified regions were TCR beta CDR3 sequences from RNA transcripts. The study used the HTBI primer set for a first-round RT-PCR of the TCR CDR3. TCRdb re-called the multiplex PCR reads with MiXCR, one entry per CDR3 protein. Of about 640,000 distinct CDR3 sequences in the sample, roughly 15% were seen once. The origin of this receptor is a woman in her 50s with Graves' ophthalmopathy. Specimen: blood. The chain is built from TRBV24-1 and TRBJ2-5; 9 bases line up with TRBD1. The CDR3 bases are TGTGCCACCAGTGCCCTCTCAAGACAGGGGGACGGAGAGACCCAGTACTTC. This sequence encodes CATSALSRQGDGETQYF.